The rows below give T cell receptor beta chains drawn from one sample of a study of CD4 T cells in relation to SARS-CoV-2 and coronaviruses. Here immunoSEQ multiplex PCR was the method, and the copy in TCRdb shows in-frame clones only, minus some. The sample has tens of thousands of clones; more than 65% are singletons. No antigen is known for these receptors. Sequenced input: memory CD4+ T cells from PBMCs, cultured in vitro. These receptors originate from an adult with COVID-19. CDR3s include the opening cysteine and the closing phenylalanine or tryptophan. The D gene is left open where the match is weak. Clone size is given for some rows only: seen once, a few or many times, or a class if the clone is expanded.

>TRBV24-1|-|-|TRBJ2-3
CATSDPITDTQYF
TGTGCCACCAGTGACCCTATCACAGATACGCAGTATTTT
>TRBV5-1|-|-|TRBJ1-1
CASSLMGRGTEAFF
TGCGCCAGCAGCCTGATGGGACGTGGCACTGAAGCTTTCTTT
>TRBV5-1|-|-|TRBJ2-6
CASSLIGANVLTF
TGCGCCAGCAGCTTGATTGGGGCCAACGTCCTGACTTTC
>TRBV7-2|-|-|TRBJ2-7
CASSLASLADYEQYF
TGTGCCAGCAGCTTAGCTTCTTTGGCGGATTACGAGCAGTACTTC
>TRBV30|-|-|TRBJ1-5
CAWSYKSRGDQPQHF
TGTGCCTGGAGTTATAAGTCCAGGGGCGACCAGCCCCAGCATTTT
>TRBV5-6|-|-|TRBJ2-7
CASSGGTGQNSYEQYF
TGTGCCAGCAGCGGCGGGACGGGACAGAACTCCTACGAGCAGTACTTC
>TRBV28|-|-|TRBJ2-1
CASSFPRAVHNEQFF
TGTGCCAGCAGTTTCCCCAGGGCGGTCCACAATGAGCAGTTCTTC
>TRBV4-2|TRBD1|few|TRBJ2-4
CASSQDPGDRGLYF
TGTGCCAGCAGCCAAGATCCCGGGGACAGGGGGCTGTACTTC
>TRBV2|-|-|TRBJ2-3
CASSDRSTDTQYF
TGTGCCAGCAGTGACCGTAGCACAGATACGCAGTATTTT
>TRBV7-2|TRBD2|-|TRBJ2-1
CASSPGTSGRYSSYNEQFF
TGTGCCAGCAGCCCGGGGACTAGCGGGAGGTATAGCTCCTACAATGAGCAGTTCTTC
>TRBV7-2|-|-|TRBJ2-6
CASSLQGMAGANVLTF
TGTGCCAGCAGCTTACAGGGAATGGCTGGGGCCAACGTCCTGACTTTC
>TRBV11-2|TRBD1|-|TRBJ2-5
CASSFGQANQETQYF
TGTGCCAGCAGCTTTGGACAGGCCAACCAAGAGACCCAGTACTTC
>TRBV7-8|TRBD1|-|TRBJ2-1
CASNPTPGQGANEQFF
TGTGCCAGCAACCCAACCCCGGGACAGGGGGCGAATGAGCAGTTCTTC
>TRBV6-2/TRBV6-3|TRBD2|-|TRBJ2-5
CASSYGLAGVTQYF
TGTGCCAGCAGTTACGGACTAGCGGGAGTAACCCAGTACTTC
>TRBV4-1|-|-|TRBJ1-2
CASSRPGTRGIYGYTF
TGCGCCAGCAGCCGGCCCGGGACAAGGGGCATCTATGGCTACACCTTC
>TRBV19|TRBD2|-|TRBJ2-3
CASSTGLAGAPDTQYF
TGTGCCAGTAGTACTGGACTAGCGGGAGCACCAGATACGCAGTATTTT
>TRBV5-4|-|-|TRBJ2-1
CASNFKPSRYNEQFF
TGTGCCAGCAACTTTAAGCCTAGCAGATACAATGAGCAGTTCTTC
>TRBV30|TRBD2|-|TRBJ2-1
CAWSHEAGTRKFF
TGTGCCTGGAGCCACGAAGCCGGGACTAGAAAGTTCTTC
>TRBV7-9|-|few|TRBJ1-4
CASSPRSTLNEKLFF
TGTGCCAGCAGCCCCCGGAGTACACTTAATGAAAAACTGTTTTTT
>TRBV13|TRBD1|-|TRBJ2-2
CASSLGQGAHTGELFF
TGTGCCAGCAGCCTAGGACAGGGTGCCCACACCGGGGAGCTGTTTTTT
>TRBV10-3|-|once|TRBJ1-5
CAISPDGKISPQHF
TGTGCCATCAGCCCGGACGGGAAAATCAGCCCCCAGCATTTT
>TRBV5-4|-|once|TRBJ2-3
CASSFNPGSTDTQYF
TGTGCCAGCAGCTTTAACCCAGGTTCGACAGATACGCAGTATTTT
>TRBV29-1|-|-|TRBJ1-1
CSVEGARRISGNTEAFF
TGCAGCGTTGAAGGCGCTAGGAGGATTAGTGGGAACACTGAAGCTTTCTTT
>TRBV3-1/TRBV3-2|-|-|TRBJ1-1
CASSQDITAAEAFF
TGTGCCAGCAGCCAAGATATCACAGCAGCGGAAGCTTTCTTT
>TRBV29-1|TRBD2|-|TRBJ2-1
CSVDSSGRIPYNEQFF
TGCAGCGTTGATTCTAGCGGGAGGATTCCCTACAATGAGCAGTTCTTC
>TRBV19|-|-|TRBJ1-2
CASRNRDTNYGYTF
TGTGCCAGTAGGAACCGGGACACTAACTATGGCTACACCTTC
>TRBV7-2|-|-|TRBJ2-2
CASSSPSNTGELFF
TGTGCCAGCAGCTCCCCTTCGAACACCGGGGAGCTGTTTTTT
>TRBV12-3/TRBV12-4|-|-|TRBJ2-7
CASSLTHEQYF
TGTGCCAGCAGTTTAACCCACGAGCAGTACTTC
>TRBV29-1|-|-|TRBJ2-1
CSVIADYNEQFF
TGCAGCGTTATAGCGGATTACAATGAGCAGTTCTTC
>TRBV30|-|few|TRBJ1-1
CACHNREAFF
TGTGCCTGTCATAACAGGGAAGCTTTCTTT
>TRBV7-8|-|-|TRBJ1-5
CASSRSRNYNQPQHF
TGTGCCAGCAGCCGCTCAAGGAACTACAATCAGCCCCAGCATTTT
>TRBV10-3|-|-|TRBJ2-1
CAISVRWQEDNEQFF
TGTGCCATCAGTGTTCGTTGGCAGGAAGACAATGAGCAGTTCTTC
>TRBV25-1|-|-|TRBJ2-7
CASNGPSVRYF
TGTGCCAGCAACGGGCCCTCGGTGCGGTACTTC
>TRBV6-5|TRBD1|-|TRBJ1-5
CATQELGQNQPQHF
TGTGCCACCCAGGAATTGGGACAGAATCAGCCCCAGCATTTT
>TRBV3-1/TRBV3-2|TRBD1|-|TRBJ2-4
CASSQELTGKNIQYF
TGTGCCAGCAGCCAAGAACTGACAGGGAAAAACATTCAGTACTTC
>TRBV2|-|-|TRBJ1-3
CASSVGSSGNTIYF
TGTGCCAGCAGTGTTGGAAGCTCTGGAAACACCATATATTTT
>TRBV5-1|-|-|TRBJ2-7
CASSLDARAYEQYF
TGCGCCAGCAGCTTGGATGCCAGAGCCTACGAGCAGTACTTC
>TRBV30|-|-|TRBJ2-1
CAWIRAGASNEQFF
TGTGCCTGGATCAGGGCCGGGGCCAGTAATGAGCAGTTCTTC
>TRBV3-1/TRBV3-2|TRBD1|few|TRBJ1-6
CASSQGDRVSPLHF
TGTGCCAGCAGCCAAGGGGACAGGGTTTCACCCCTCCACTTT
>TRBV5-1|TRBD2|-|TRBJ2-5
CASSETSGTHLAETQYF
TGCGCCAGCAGCGAAACTAGCGGGACCCACCTGGCGGAGACCCAGTACTTC
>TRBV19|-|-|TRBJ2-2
CASSRSRAYTGELFF
TGTGCCAGTAGTCGGAGCAGGGCGTACACCGGGGAGCTGTTTTTT
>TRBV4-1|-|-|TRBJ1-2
CASSPRLGDGYTF
TGCGCCAGCAGCCCCCGCTTGGGAGATGGCTACACCTTC
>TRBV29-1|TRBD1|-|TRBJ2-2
CSVQGVRTGELFF
TGCAGCGTCCAGGGGGTGCGCACCGGGGAGCTGTTTTTT
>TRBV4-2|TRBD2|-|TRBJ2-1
CASSLPAASGSTDEQFF
TGTGCCAGCAGCCTACCCGCGGCTAGCGGGAGTACCGATGAGCAGTTCTTC
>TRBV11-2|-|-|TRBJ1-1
CASSPGGRVSAFF
TGTGCCAGCAGCCCCGGGGGGCGGGTGTCAGCTTTCTTT